The T cell receptor (beta chain) under discussion was sequenced for a study of beta chain features in type 1 diabetes (dated by TCRdb to 2017 to 2018). General notes on the study: Mean age, gender distribution, total cell number and subset yield did not differ between patients and healthy donors. Naive and central memory subsets were obtained from all 30 or so donors, but regulatory and stem cell-like memory subsets were isolated from only 8 patients and about 8 healthy donors. In the study, recently diagnosed type 1 diabetes patients and matched healthy donors were compared on the TCRB repertoires of their sorted circulating CD4+ T cell subsets. Across all samples, roughly 110,000,000 sorted cells were examined, and cell number per subset correlated strongly with RNA yield.

This clone was counted only a few times. Its recognized antigen is unknown. Base qualities are missing; no much larger clone stands one base away. The entire isolated RNA was reverse transcribed using the High Capacity cDNA Reverse Transcription Kit, and thus expressed TCRB transcripts were sequenced. Deep immunoSEQ sequencing was performed on naive, central memory and regulatory T cell samples, with an average of roughly 3.3 million total reads per sample. After sorted cells were lysed in RLT buffer, RNA was extracted with DNase-treated RNeasy Micro or Mini kits, with the choice depending on cell number. Each cell subset was processed on its own to prevent cross-contamination, while patient and healthy donor samples were processed together. The immunoSEQ multiplex PCR was used to amplify TCRB sequences from cDNA, yielding 87-bp fragments that span the CDR3 region. Sequencing of the amplicons was done on the Illumina HiSeq platform. On the authors' methods: PCR bias was computationally corrected using synthetic template baselines, reads within Hamming distance 2 were collapsed, and singletons that could not be merged were discarded. Reads were aligned against IMGT to assign V, D and J genes, CDR3 length and insertions or deletions at six rearrangement sites. Within each subset, clonotype counts were normalized to the number of sorted cells before true diversity and Gini coefficients were calculated with the tcR R package. The overlap coefficient, calculated on TCRB nucleotide sequences, was used to quantify repertoire sharing. Out-of-frame TCRB sequences from naive cells were analyzed to stand in for the pre-selection repertoire. Sourced from immuneACCESS, this table was stored by TCRdb with only in-frame sequences that have V and J called. A share of the clones is absent; for the studies checked, an unresolved V gene accounts for under half, and the remainder has no known explanation. V, J and clone size are taken as reported in that table, and D and trimming were inferred from the DNA itself. The table for this sample lists about 250,000 clones; around an eighth of them were counted only once. The ten largest clonotypes hold about 0.026% of the sample.

Each donor gave one peripheral blood draw, averaging approximately 120 mL, which was collected into heparinised tubes. Using a panel that included CD45RO, CCR7, CD25, CD127, CD95 and CD27, naive, central memory, regulatory and stem cell-like memory CD4+ T cells were sorted on a BD FACSAria II. Purity was above 95% for every sorted population. Right away, PBMCs were isolated by Lymphoprep density gradient centrifugation and were stained directly, with no culture step. To minimize batch effects, samples were stained and sorted in pairs, one healthy donor with one patient per experiment. V lost 6 bases and J lost 2 bases; the stretch between them is 8 bases long. Reading from cysteine to phenylalanine, the CDR3 counts 13 amino acids. The DNA shown is the 39-base CDR3, in frame from base 1. CDR1 MNHNY and CDR2 SVGAGI are derived from the germline V gene (reference sequence). The research as a whole found: Because cDNA was sequenced instead of genomic DNA, activated cells with high expression could be over-represented, although the groups did not differ in activation or CD3 levels. Only small numbers of individuals were included in the HLA sub-analyses, which left unresolved whether HLA type had any influence on TCRB rearrangement. Type 1 diabetes patients showed a moderate but significant shortening of TCRB CDR3 length in all four CD4+ subsets. The naive, central memory and regulatory TCRB repertoires appeared to resemble one another more closely among patients than among healthy donors. At VDJ recombination sites, type 1 diabetes patients had fewer insertions and more deleted nucleotides, which implies abnormalities in thymic rearrangement. Shorter templates might have been favored by PCR, but patient and control samples were amplified and corrected together, so both groups would have been affected equally by any skew.

Sequencing was carried out using naive CD4+ T cells from blood. The cell subset or site tag for this specimen amounts to: true naive CD4+ T cells. The chain is encoded by TRBV6-6 joined to TRBJ1-5; the D gene is perhaps TRBD1, on 6 matching bases. This TCR was sampled from a woman aged 40 to 50 in good health. The DNA reads as follows: TGTGCCAGCAGGGACAGTCGCAATCAGCCCCAGCATTTT. This yields the protein CASRDSRNQPQHF.